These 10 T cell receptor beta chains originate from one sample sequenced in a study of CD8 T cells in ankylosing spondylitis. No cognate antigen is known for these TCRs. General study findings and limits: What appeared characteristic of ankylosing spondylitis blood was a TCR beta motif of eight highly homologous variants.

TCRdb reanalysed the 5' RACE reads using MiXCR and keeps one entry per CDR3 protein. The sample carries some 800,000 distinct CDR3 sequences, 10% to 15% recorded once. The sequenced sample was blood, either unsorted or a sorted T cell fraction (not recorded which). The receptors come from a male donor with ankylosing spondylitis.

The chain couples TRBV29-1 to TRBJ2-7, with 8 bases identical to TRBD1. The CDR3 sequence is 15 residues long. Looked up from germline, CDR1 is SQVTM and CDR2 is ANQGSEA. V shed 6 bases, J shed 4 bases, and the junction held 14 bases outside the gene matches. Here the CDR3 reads CSVVWWDRIRYEQYF. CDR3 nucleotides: TGCAGCGTGGTGTGGTGGGACAGGATCAGGTACGAGCAGTACTTC.

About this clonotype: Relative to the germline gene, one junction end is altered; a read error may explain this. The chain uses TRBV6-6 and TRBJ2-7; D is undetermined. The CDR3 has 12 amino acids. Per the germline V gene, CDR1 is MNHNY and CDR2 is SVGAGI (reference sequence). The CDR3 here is CASSYRAPGLNF. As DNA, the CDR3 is TGTGCCAGCAGTTATAGGGCGCCAGGCCTGAACTTC.

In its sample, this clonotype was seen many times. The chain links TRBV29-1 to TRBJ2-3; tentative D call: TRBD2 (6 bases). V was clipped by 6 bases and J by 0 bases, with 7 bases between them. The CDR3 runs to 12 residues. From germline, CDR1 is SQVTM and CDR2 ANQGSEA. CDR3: CSVSGSTDTQYF. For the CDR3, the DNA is TGCAGCGTAAGCGGGAGCACAGATACGCAGTATTTT.

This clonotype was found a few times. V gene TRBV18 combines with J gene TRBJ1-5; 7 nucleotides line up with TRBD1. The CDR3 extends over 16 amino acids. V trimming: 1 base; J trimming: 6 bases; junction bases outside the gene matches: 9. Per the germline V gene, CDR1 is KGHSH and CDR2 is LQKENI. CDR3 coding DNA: TGTGCCAGCTCACCACTGGGGCAGGGGGGCCCTCAGCCCCAGCATTTT. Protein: CASSPLGQGGPQPQHF.

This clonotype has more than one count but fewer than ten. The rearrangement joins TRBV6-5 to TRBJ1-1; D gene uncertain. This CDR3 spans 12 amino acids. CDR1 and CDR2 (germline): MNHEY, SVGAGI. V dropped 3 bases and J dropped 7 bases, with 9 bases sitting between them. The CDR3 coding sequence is TGTGCCAGCAGTTATCGGGGAAATGAAGCTTTCTTT. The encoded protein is CASSYRGNEAFF.

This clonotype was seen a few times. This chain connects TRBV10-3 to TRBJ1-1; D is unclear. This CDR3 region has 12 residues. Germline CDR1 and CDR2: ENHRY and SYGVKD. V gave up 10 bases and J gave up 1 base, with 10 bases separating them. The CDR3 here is CASGLKNTEAFF. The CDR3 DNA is TGTGCCAGCGGCCTTAAGAACACTGAAGCTTTCTTT.

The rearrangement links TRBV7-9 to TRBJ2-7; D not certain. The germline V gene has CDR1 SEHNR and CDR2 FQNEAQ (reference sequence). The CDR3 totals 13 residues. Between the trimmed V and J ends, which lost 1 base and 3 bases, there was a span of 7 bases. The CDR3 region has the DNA TGTGCCAGCAGCTTAGTCGGATTCTACGAGCAGTACTTC. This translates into CASSLVGFYEQYF.

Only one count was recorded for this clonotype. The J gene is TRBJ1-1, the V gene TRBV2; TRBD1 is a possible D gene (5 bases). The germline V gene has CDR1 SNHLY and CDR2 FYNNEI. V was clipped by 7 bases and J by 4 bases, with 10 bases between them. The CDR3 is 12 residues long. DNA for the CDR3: TGTGCCAGCACTCTCGGGGGCACTGAAGCTTTCTTT. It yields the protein CASTLGGTEAFF.

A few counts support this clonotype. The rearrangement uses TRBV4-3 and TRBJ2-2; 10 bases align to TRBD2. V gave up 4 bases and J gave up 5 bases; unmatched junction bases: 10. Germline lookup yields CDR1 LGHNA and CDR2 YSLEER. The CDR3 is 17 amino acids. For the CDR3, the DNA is TGCGCCAGCAGCCCTGGGGCTAGCGGGAGTGAGACCGGGGAGCTGTTTTTT. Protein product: CASSPGASGSETGELFF.

The CDR3 nucleotides are TGTGCCAGCAGCCCTGACCTGTCTTCTCCGGGACAAGGGTGGGTAGGGCAGTACTTC. Its protein product is CASSPDLSSPGQGWVGQYF. V is TRBV11-2 and J is TRBJ2-7, with D tentatively TRBD1 (6 bases). V lost 5 bases, J lost 9 bases, and 35 bases lay in between. Germline V lookup: CDR1 SGHAT, CDR2 FQNNGV. CDR3 length equals 19 residues. The full variable domain, rest sourced from reference TRBV11-2 and TRBJ2-7, is EAGVAQSPRYKIIEKRQSVAFWCNPISGHATLYWYQQILGQGPKLLIQFQNNGVVDDSQLPKDRFSAERLKGVDSTLKIQPAKLEDSAVYLCASSPDLSSPGQGWVGQYFGPGTRLTVT.